Below, 15 T cell receptor beta chains from the same sample are listed, as sequenced in a study of technical replicates of blood from several donors. The protocol was immunoSEQ multiplex PCR, while the TCRdb copy is restricted to in-frame clones and leaves out a portion. This sample has around 30,000 clones; around 94% occur once, and the top ten carry 4.1%. Sequencing was carried out using PBMCs. These receptors were obtained from a human donor in good health. Some clones in this sample may be carry-over from other donors' samples.

The chain combines TRBV18 with TRBJ2-3; no firm D call. The CDR3 has 14 amino acids. V was clipped by 5 bases and J by 1 base, with 10 bases between them. Germline V gene data show CDR1 as KGHSH and CDR2 as LQKENI. This CDR3 reads CASSTLGGTDTQYF. CDR3 coding DNA: TGTGCCAGCTCAACTCTCGGAGGCACAGATACGCAGTATTTT.

This clone occurred once. The chain carries TRBV11-2 and TRBJ2-3; the match to TRBD1 covers 8 bases. The germline V gene has CDR1 SGHAT and CDR2 FQNNGV. V shed 4 bases, J shed 1 base, and the junction held 7 bases outside the gene matches. The CDR3 sequence is 16 residues long. The CDR3 loop is CASSSGQGIGTDTQYF. The CDR3 nucleotides are TGTGCCAGCAGCTCAGGACAGGGTATCGGCACAGATACGCAGTATTTT. The full variable domain, with the rest looked up from reference TRBV11-2 and TRBJ2-3, is EAGVAQSPRYKIIEKRQSVAFWCNPISGHATLYWYQQILGQGPKLLIQFQNNGVVDDSQLPKDRFSAERLKGVDSTLKIQPAKLEDSAVYLCASSSGQGIGTDTQYFGPGTRLTVL.

The chain uses TRBV6-5 and TRBJ1-5; TRBD1 aligns across 8 bases. Germline V gene data show CDR1 as MNHEY and CDR2 as SVGAGI. V lost 5 bases to trimming and J lost 2 bases; unmatched junction nucleotides: 5. The CDR3 totals 15 residues. As DNA, the CDR3 is TGTGCCAGCAGTGTAGGGACAGGCGGCAATCAGCCCCAGCATTTT. It translates to CASSVGTGGNQPQHF.

This chain joins TRBV6-5 and TRBJ2-7, with TRBD1 identical over 9 bases. Unmatched junction bases numbered 15, after V lost 10 bases and J lost 5 bases. The CDR3 extends over 15 amino acids. The germline V gene has CDR1 MNHEY and CDR2 SVGAGI. This CDR3 is CATTGAGQGSNEQYF. The CDR3 coding sequence is TGTGCCACCACGGGGGCGGGACAGGGATCCAACGAGCAGTACTTC.

The chain employs TRBV14 and TRBJ1-2; no clear D gene. CDR1 is SGHDN and CDR2 is FVKESK in the germline V gene. The CDR3 is 14 residues long. Trimming left V 4 bases short and J 3 bases short, with 12 bases between. CDR3 amino acids: CASSPTSGDYGYTF. CDR3 DNA: TGTGCCAGCAGCCCAACATCGGGAGACTATGGCTACACCTTC.

The chain uses TRBV7-2 and TRBJ2-5; D call uncertain. The germline V gene encodes CDR1 SGHTA and CDR2 FQGNSA. V was cut by 5 bases and J by 4 bases, with 11 bases left in between. CDR3 length equals 13 residues. The CDR3 here is CASSLQARETQYF. The CDR3 DNA is TGTGCCAGCAGCCTCCAAGCAAGAGAGACCCAGTACTTC.

The rearrangement joins TRBV7-9 to TRBJ1-1; D remains ambiguous. V shed 2 bases and J shed 8 bases, with 9 bases lying between them. CDR1 and CDR2 from the germline V gene are SEHNR and FQNEAQ (reference sequence). The CDR3 has 12 amino acids. DNA of the CDR3: TGTGCCAGCAGCTTACAGGATAGAGAAGCTTTCTTT. Amino acid sequence: CASSLQDREAFF.

This chain links TRBV29-1 with TRBJ2-1; 14 bases align to TRBD2. The CDR3 covers 12 residues. CDR1 is SQVTM and CDR2 is ANQGSEA in the germline V gene. V shed 7 bases and J 15 bases; nucleotides not matched to a gene: 8. CDR3 in DNA: TGCAGCGGGGGACTAGCGGGGGCCCAAGGGTTCTTC. Translating it yields CSGGLAGAQGFF.

The V and J genes are TRBV5-8 and TRBJ2-3, with D possibly being TRBD1 (5 bases). This CDR3 has 12 residues. Germline assignment: CDR1 SGHTS and CDR2 YDEGEE. With 2 bases removed from V and 6 bases from J, the gap between germline ends came to 7 bases. The CDR3 spells CASSLWGDTQYF. The DNA for the CDR3 is TGTGCCAGCAGCTTATGGGGCGATACGCAGTATTTT.

The chain carries TRBV21-1 and TRBJ1-5; TRBD1 is taken as the D call from the table, unchecked against the DNA. TRBV21-1 is listed as a pseudogene. The CDR3 is made up of 16 amino acids. The CDR3 DNA sequence: TGTGCCAGCAGCAAAGCCCCCGGCAGGGCTCGTCGGCCCCAGCATTTT. Residues: CASSKAPGRARRPQHF.

This rearrangement joins TRBV9 to TRBJ1-3, with D perhaps matching TRBD1 (6 bases). The CDR3 has 15 amino acids. Per germline, CDR1 SGDLS and CDR2 YYNGEE. The V and J ends lost 3 bases and 1 base respectively, with 11 bases between them. In nucleotides, the CDR3 is TGTGCCAGCAGCGCACAGGGTGTTTCTGGAAACACCATATATTTT. Translating it yields CASSAQGVSGNTIYF.

This clone was seen just once. This chain uses TRBV27 with TRBJ2-7; 10 positions match TRBD1. V shed 3 bases and J 3 bases; nucleotides not matched to a gene: 2. The CDR3 has 14 residues. Germline V gives CDR1 MNHEY, CDR2 SMNVEV (reference sequence). CDR3 DNA: TGTGCCAGCAGTTTGGACAGGGGGGGCTACGAGCAGTACTTC. It codes for CASSLDRGGYEQYF.

The chain combines TRBV27 with TRBJ2-1; 11 bases match TRBD2. CDR1 is MNHEY, CDR2 SMNVEV, per germline (reference sequence). V trimming: 8 bases; J trimming: 9 bases; junction bases outside the gene matches: 9. This CDR3 has 14 amino acids. The chain's CDR3 is CASGLTSGNTEQFF. As DNA, the CDR3 is TGTGCCAGCGGCTTGACTAGCGGGAACACTGAGCAGTTCTTC.

The J gene is TRBJ2-3, the V gene TRBV6-1, with unresolved D. Germline CDR1 MNHNS, CDR2 SASEGT. The CDR3 is 11 amino acids. Trimming removed 1 base at V and 9 bases at J, with 5 bases between. CDR3 sequence (DNA): TGTGCCAGCAGTGAAGAGACAACGCAGTATTTT. This encodes CASSEETTQYF.

This chain connects TRBV29-1 to TRBJ2-7, with 7 bases lining up with TRBD2. The trim removed 4 bases at V and 0 bases at J, leaving 6 bases unmatched. CDR1 and CDR2 (germline): SQVTM, ANQGSEA. This CDR3 comprises 14 residues. The CDR3 nucleotides are TGCAGCGTTGTGAAGCGGGACTTCTCCTACGAGCAGTACTTC. Amino acids: CSVVKRDFSYEQYF.